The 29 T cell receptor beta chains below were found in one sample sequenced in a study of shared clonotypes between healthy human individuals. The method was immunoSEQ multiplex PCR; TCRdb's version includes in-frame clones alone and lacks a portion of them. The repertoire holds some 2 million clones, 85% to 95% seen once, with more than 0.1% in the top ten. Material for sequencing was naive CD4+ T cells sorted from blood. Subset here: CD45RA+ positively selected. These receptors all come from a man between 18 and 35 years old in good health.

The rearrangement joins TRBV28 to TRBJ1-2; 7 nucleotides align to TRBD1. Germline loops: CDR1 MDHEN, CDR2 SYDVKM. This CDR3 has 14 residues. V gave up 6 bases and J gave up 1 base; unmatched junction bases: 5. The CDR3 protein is CASSHGTVNYGYTF. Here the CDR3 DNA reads TGTGCCAGCAGCCACGGGACAGTTAACTATGGCTACACCTTC.

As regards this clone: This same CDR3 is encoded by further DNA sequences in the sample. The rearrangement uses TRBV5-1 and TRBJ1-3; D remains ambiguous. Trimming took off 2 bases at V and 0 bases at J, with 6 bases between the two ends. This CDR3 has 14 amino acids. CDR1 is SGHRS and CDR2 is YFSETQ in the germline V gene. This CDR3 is CASSLDNSGNTIYF. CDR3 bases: TGCGCCAGCAGCTTAGACAACTCTGGAAACACCATATATTTT.

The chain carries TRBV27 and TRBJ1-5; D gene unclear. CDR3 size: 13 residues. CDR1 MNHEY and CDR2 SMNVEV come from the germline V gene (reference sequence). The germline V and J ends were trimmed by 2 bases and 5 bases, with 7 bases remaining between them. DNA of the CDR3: TGTGCCAGCAGTTTAGTGTACGATCAGCCCCAGCATTTT. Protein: CASSLVYDQPQHF.

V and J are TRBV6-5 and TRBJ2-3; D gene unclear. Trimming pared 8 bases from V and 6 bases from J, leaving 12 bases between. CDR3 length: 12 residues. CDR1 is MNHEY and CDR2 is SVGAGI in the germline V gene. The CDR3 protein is CASQRNADTQYF. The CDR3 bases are TGTGCCAGCCAGAGGAATGCGGATACGCAGTATTTT.

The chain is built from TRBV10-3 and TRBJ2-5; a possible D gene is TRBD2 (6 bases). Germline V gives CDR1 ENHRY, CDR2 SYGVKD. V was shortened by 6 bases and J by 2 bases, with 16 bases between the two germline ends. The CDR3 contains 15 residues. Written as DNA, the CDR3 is TGTGCCATCAGATTCGGAGGACTACCTCAAGAGACCCAGTACTTC. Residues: CAIRFGGLPQETQYF.

CDR3 coding DNA: TGTGCCAGCAGCTCCGGGACAGGGTTGAACGAGCAGTACTTC. This translates into CASSSGTGLNEQYF. The chain uses TRBV7-2 and TRBJ2-7; TRBD1 matches 9 bases. V shed 4 bases and J 5 bases; nucleotides not matched to a gene: 6. The CDR3 contains 14 residues. Germline assignment: CDR1 SGHTA and CDR2 FQGNSA.

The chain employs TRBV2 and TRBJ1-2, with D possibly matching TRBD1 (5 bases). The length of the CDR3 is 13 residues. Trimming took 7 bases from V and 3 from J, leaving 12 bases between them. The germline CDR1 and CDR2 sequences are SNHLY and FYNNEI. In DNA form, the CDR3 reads TGTGCCAGCACCCACCCCAGGGACTATGGCTACACCTTC. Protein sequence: CASTHPRDYGYTF.

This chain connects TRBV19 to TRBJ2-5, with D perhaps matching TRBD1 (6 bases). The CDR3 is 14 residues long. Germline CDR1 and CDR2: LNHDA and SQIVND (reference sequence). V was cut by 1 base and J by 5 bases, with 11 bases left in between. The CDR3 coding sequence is TGTGCCAGTAGTATAGCCAACAGGGACGAGACCCAGTACTTC. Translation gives CASSIANRDETQYF.

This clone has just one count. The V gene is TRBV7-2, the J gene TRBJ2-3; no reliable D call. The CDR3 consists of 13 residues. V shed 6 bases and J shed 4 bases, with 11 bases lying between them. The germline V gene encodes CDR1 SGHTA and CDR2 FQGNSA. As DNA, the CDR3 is TGTGCCAGCAGGCGAGAGGCCCCAGATACGCAGTATTTT. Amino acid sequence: CASRREAPDTQYF. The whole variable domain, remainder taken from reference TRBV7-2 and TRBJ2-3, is GAGVSQSPSNKVTEKGKDVELRCDPISGHTALYWYRQSLGQGLEFLIYFQGNSAPDKSGLPSDRFSAERTGGSVSTLTIQRTQQEDSAVYLCASRREAPDTQYFGPGTRLTVL.

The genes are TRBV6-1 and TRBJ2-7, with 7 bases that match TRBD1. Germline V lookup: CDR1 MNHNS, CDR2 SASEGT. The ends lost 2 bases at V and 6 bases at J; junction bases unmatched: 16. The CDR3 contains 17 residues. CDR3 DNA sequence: TGTGCCAGCAGTGAATCCTCGAGGGCAGGGGGACCTAGCGAGCAGTACTTC. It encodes CASSESSRAGGPSEQYF.

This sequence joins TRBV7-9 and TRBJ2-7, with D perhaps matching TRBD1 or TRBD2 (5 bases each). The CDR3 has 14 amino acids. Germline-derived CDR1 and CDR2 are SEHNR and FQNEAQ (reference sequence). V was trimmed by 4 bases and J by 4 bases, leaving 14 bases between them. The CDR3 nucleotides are TGTGCCAGCAGCTGGTCCCCGGGGCTTTACGAGCAGTACTTC. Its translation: CASSWSPGLYEQYF.

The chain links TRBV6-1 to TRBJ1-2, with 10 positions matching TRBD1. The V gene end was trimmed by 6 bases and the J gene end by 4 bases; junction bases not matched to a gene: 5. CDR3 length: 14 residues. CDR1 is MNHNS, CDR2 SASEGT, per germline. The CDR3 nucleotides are TGTGCCAGCAGGGACAGGGGGTTCCTCTATGGCTACACCTTC. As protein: CASRDRGFLYGYTF.

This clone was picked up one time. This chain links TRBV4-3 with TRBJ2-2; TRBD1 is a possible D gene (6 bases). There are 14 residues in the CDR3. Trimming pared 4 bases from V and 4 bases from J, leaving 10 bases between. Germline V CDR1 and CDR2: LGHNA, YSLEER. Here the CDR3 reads CASSLGQSTGELFF. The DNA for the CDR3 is TGCGCCAGCAGCCTGGGACAATCCACCGGGGAGCTGTTTTTT.

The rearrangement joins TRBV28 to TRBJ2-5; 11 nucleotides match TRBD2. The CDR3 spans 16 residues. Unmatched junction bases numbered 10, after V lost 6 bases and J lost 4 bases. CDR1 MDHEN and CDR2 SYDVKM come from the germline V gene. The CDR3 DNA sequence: TGTGCCAGCAGCCTCTCCCTAGCGGGGGGTCTAGAGACCCAGTACTTC. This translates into CASSLSLAGGLETQYF.

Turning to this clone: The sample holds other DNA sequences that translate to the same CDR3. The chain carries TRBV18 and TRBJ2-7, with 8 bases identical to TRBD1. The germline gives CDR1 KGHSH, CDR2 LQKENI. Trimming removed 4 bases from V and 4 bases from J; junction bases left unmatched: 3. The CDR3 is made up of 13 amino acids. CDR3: CASSQQGAYEQYF. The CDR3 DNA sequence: TGTGCCAGCTCACAGCAGGGGGCGTACGAGCAGTACTTC.

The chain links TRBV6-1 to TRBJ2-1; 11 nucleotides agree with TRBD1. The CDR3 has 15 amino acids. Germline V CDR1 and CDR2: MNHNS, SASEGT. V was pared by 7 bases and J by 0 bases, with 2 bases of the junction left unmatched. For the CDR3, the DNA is TGTGCCAGCATCGGGACAGGGGGCTCCTACAATGAGCAGTTCTTC. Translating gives CASIGTGGSYNEQFF.

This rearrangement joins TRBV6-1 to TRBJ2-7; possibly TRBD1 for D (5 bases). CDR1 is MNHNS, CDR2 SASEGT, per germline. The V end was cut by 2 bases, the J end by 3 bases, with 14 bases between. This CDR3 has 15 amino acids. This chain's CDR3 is CASSEPQGHGYEQYF. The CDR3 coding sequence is TGTGCCAGCAGTGAACCCCAGGGCCATGGCTACGAGCAGTACTTC.

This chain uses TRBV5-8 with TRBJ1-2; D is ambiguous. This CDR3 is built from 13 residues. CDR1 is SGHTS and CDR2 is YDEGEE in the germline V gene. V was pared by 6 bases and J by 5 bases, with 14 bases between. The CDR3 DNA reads TGTGCCAGCACCCGGGGAAGCGCTTATGGCTACACCTTC. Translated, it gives CASTRGSAYGYTF.

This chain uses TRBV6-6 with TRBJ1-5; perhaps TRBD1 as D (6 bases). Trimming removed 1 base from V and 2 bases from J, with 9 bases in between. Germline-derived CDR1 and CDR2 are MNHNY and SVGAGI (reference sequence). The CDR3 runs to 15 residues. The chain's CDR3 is CASSYYRDGNQPQHF. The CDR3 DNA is TGTGCCAGCAGTTACTACAGGGATGGCAATCAGCCCCAGCATTTT.

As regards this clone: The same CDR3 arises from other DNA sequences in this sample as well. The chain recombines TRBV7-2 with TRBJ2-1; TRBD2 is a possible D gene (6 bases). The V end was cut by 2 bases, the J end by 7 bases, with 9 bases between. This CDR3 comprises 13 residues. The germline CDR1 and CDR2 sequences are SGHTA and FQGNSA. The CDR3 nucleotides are TGTGCCAGCAGCTTACTGGCGGGGAATGAGCAGTTCTTC. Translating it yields CASSLLAGNEQFF.

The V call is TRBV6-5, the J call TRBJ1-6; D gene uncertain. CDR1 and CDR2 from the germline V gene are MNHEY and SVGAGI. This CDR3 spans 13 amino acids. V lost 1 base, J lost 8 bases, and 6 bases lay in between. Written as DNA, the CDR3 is TGTGCCAGCAGTTACTTTCTGGATTCACCCCTCCACTTT. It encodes CASSYFLDSPLHF.

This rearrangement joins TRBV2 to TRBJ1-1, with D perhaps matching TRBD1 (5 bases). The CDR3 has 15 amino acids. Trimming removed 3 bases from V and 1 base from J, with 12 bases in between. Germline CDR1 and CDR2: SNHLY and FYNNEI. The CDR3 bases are TGTGCCAGCAGTGATTTGGGGGAGGCGAACACTGAAGCTTTCTTT. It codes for CASSDLGEANTEAFF.

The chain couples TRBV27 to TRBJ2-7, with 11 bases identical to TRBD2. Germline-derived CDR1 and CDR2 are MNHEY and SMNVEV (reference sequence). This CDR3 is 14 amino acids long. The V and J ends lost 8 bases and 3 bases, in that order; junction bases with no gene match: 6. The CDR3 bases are TGTGCCAGCGCGCTAGCGGGGGGACTCTACGAGCAGTACTTC. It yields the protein CASALAGGLYEQYF.

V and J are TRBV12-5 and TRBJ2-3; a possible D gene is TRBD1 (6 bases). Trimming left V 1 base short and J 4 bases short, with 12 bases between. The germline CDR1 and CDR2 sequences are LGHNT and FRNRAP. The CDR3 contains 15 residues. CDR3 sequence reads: CASGLGDIYPDTQYF. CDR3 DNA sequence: TGTGCTAGTGGTTTGGGGGACATCTATCCAGATACGCAGTATTTT. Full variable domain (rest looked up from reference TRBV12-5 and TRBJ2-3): DARVTQTPRHKVTEMGQEVTMRCQPILGHNTVFWYRQTMMQGLELLAYFRNRAPLDDSGMPKDRFSAEMPDATLATLKIQPSEPRDSAVYFCASGLGDIYPDTQYFGPGTRLTVL.

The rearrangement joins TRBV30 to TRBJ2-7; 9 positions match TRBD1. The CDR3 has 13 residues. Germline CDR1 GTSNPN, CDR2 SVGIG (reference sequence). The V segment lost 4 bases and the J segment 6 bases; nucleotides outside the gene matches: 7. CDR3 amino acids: CAWTDRGPGEQYF. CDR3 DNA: TGTGCCTGGACGGACAGGGGACCGGGCGAGCAGTACTTC.

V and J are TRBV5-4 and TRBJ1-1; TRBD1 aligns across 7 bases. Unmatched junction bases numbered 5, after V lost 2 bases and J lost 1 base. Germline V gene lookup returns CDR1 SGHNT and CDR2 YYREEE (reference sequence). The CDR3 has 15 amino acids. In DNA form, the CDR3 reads TGTGCCAGCAGCTTTGACAGGGCCGCGAACACTGAAGCTTTCTTT. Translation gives CASSFDRAANTEAFF.

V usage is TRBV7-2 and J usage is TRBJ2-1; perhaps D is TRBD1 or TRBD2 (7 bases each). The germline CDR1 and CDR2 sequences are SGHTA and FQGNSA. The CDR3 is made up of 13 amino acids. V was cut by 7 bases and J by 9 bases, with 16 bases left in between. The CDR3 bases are TGTGCCAGCAACTTCCAGGGGGGGCCTGAGCAGTTCTTC. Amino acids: CASNFQGGPEQFF.

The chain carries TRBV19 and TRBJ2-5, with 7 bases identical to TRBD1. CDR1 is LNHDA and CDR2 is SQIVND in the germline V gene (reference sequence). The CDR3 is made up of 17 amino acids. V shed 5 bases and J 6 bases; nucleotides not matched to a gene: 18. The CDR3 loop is CASSLRTGRTKEQTQYF. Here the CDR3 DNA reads TGTGCCAGTAGTTTACGGACAGGCCGCACAAAAGAACAGACCCAGTACTTC.

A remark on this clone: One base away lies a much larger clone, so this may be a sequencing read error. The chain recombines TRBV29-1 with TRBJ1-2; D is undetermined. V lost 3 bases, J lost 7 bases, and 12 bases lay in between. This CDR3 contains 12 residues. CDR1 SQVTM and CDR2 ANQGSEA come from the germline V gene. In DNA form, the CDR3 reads TGCAGCGTTGACGGGGAGAAGAGTGGCTACACCTTC. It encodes CSVDGEKSGYTF.